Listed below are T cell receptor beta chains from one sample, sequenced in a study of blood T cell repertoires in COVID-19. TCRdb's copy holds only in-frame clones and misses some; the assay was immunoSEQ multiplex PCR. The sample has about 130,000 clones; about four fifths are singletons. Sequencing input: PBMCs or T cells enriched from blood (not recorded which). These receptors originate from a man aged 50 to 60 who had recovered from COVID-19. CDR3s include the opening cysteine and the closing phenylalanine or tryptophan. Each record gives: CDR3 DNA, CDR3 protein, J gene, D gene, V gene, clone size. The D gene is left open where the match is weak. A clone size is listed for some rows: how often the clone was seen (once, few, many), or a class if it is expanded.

TGTGCCAGCAGCCAAAAGCGCCTTGGGACTAGGGGTAGCACAGATACGCAGTATTTT CASSQKRLGTRGSTDTQYF TRBJ2-3 - TRBV21-1 -
TGCGCCAGCAGCTTGGTCCCGGGAGGTCCAAATGAGCAGTTCTTC CASSLVPGGPNEQFF TRBJ2-1 TRBD2 TRBV5-1 -
TGTGCCAGCAGCCAGACTAGCGGGGGCTCCAATGAGCAGTTCTTC CASSQTSGGSNEQFF TRBJ2-1 TRBD2 TRBV7-2 -
TGTGCCAGCTCACCCCAACAGGGGGCGGATCAGCCCCAGCATTTT CASSPQQGADQPQHF TRBJ1-5 TRBD1 TRBV18 -
TGTGCCAGCAGCTTAGCGCAGAGGCAGCCCGGTGCGACCATATATTTT CASSLAQRQPGATIYF TRBJ1-3 - TRBV7-2 -
TGTGCCAGCAGCTTAGGTGGAGGGGGCAGGTGGGAGACCCAGTACTTC CASSLGGGGRWETQYF TRBJ2-5 - TRBV11-2 -
TGTGCCAGCAGTCCGCCCGGGCGGGGGGGCTCCTACAATGAGCAGTTCTTC CASSPPGRGGSYNEQFF TRBJ2-1 TRBD2 TRBV6-6 -
TGTGCCAGCAGCTCAGGACAGGGGCGGTCACCCCTCCACTTT CASSSGQGRSPLHF TRBJ1-6 TRBD1 TRBV7-3 -
TGTGCCAGCAGCACAAAACAAAACACAGATACGCAGTATTTT CASSTKQNTDTQYF TRBJ2-3 - TRBV27 -
TGTGCCAGCAGCTTAGACCAAAGGACTAGACCAAACTTC CASSLDQRTRPNF TRBJ2-5 TRBD2 TRBV11-2 -
TGTGCCAGCAGTGAGGGCTCACAGACCTTC CASSEGSQTF TRBJ1-2 - TRBV2 -
TGTGCCAGCAGCTTACCCCCCCGGGGGGTGCAGTTGGGTAACTATGGCTACACCTTC CASSLPPRGVQLGNYGYTF TRBJ1-2 - TRBV7-2 -
TGTGCCAGCAGCGAATCCGGGACTAGCGGGGGGGTTATCGGGGAGCTGTTTTTT CASSESGTSGGVIGELFF TRBJ2-2 TRBD2 TRBV9 -
TGTGCCACCAGTGATTCTACACGGGTGGGGGGGGCCACTGAGCAGTTCTTC CATSDSTRVGGATEQFF TRBJ2-1 - TRBV24-1 -
TGTGCCAGCAGTTTACGGGGTCAAGAGACCCAGTACTTC CASSLRGQETQYF TRBJ2-5 - TRBV27 few
TGTGCCAGCAGCCAAGATCCCGACACTGAAGCTTTCTTT CASSQDPDTEAFF TRBJ1-1 - TRBV3-1/TRBV3-2 -
TGCGCCAGCAGCTCCCTTCGACAATTTGATTCACCCCTCCACTTT CASSSLRQFDSPLHF TRBJ1-6 - TRBV5-1 -
TGTGCCAGCAGCCCAGGGACAGGGCTGGAGAATTCACCCCTCCACTTT CASSPGTGLENSPLHF TRBJ1-6 TRBD1 TRBV7-2 -
TGTGCCAGCAGCTCCGGGACAGGGGGCGCAGATTCACCCCTCCACTTT CASSSGTGGADSPLHF TRBJ1-6 TRBD1 TRBV9 -